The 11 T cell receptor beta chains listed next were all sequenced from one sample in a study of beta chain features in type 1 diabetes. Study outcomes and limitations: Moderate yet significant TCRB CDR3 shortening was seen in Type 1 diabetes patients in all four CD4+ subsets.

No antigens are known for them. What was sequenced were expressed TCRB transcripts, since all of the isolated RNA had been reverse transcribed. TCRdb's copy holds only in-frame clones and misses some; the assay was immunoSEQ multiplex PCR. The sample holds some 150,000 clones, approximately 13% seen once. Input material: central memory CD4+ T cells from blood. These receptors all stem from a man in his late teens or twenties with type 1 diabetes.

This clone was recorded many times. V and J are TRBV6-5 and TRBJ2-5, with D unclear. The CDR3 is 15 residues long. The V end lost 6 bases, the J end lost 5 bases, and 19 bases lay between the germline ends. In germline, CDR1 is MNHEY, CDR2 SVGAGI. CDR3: CASSPLFTVAETQYF. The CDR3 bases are TGTGCCAGCAGCCCCCTGTTTACGGTGGCGGAGACCCAGTACTTC.

CDR3 loop: CASSLEGSEAFF. The CDR3 DNA sequence: TGCGCCAGCAGCTTGGAGGGGTCTGAAGCTTTCTTT. The gene calls are TRBV5-1 and TRBJ1-1; tentative D call: TRBD1 (5 bases). The CDR3 has 12 residues. Germline CDR1 SGHRS, CDR2 YFSETQ. V gave up 0 bases and J gave up 6 bases, with 6 bases separating them.

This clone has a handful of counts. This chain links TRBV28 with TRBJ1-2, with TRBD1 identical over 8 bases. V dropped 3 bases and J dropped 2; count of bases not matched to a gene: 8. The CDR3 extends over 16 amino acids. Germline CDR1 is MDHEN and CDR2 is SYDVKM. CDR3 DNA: TGTGCCAGCAGTTTGATTCAGGGGGCGCCGAACTATGGCTACACCTTC. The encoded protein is CASSLIQGAPNYGYTF.

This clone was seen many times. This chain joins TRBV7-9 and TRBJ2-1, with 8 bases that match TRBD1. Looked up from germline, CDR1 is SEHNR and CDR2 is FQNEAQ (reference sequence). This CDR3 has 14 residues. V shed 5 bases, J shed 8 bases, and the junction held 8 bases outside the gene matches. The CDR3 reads CASSLGQGWDEQFF. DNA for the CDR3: TGTGCCAGCAGCCTCGGACAGGGTTGGGATGAGCAGTTCTTC.

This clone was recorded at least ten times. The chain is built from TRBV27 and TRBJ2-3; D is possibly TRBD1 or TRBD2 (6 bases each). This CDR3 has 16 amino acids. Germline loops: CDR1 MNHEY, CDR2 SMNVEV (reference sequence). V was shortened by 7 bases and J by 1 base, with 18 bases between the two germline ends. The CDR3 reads CASTLVGGPRTDTQYF. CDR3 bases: TGTGCCAGCACCCTGGTAGGGGGGCCCCGCACAGATACGCAGTATTTT.

Written as DNA, the CDR3 is TGCGCCAGCAGGGGACAGGCGACCACCGGGGAGCTGTTTTTT. Translated, it gives CASRGQATTGELFF. The V call is TRBV5-1, the J call TRBJ2-2; 8 positions match TRBD1. V trimming: 5 bases; J trimming: 4 bases; junction bases outside the gene matches: 4. Germline CDR1 and CDR2: SGHRS and YFSETQ. The CDR3 sequence is 14 residues long.

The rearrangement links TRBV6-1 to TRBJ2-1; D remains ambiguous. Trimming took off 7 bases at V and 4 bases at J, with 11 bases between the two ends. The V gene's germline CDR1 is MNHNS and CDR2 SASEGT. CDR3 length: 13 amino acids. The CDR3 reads CASIDRVYNEQFF. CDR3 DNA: TGTGCCAGCATAGATAGGGTTTACAATGAGCAGTTCTTC.

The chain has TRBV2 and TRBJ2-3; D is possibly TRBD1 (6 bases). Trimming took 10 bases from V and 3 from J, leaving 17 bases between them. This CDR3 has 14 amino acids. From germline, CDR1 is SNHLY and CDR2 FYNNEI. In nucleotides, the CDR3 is TGTGCCATCTTGACAGGCGACGGGACAGATACGCAGTATTTT. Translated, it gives CAILTGDGTDTQYF.

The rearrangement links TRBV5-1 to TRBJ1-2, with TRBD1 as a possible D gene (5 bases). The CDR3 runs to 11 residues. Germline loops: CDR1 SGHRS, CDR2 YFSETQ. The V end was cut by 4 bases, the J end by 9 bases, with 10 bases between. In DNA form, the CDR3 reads TGCGCCAGCAGCCAGGACAATAGCTACACCTTC. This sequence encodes CASSQDNSYTF. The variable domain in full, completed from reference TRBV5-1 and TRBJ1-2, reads KAGVTQTPRYLIKTRGQQVTLSCSPISGHRSVSWYQQTPGQGLQFLFEYFSETQRNKGNFPGRFSGRQFSNSRSEMNVSTLELGDSALYLCASSQDNSYTFGSGTRLTVV.

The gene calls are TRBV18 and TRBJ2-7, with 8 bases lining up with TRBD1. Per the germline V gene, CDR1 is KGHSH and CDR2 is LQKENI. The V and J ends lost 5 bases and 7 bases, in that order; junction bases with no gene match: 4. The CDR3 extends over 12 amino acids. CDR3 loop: CASSAQGGEQYF. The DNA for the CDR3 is TGTGCCAGCTCAGCACAGGGGGGTGAGCAGTACTTC.

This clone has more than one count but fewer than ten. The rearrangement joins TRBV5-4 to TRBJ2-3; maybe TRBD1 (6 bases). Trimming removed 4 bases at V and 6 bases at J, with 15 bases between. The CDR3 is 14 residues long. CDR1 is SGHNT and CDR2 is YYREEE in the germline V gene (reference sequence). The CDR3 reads CASSLQDRWDTQYF. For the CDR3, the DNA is TGTGCCAGCAGCCTCCAGGACAGATGGGATACGCAGTATTTT.